The TCR beta chain described here comes from a study of shared clonotypes between healthy human individuals. The study, taken as a whole, reports: The study found about 5% of naive CD4 clonotypes shared across a handful of donors.

Produced via immunoSEQ multiplex PCR; TCRdb's table is partial and in-frame only. This table holds over a million clones, around three quarters found once. A note on this clone: The antigen is unknown.

Negatively enriched CD4+ T cells were divided by CD45RA into naive and memory. The CDR3 spans 15 residues. Germline V gene lookup returns CDR1 SGHTA and CDR2 FQGTGA. The ends lost 3 bases at V and 8 bases at J; junction bases unmatched: 7. The chain couples TRBV7-3 to TRBJ2-1; 10 bases map to TRBD2. What was sequenced was memory CD4+ T cells from PBMCs. Subset reported: CD45RA-negative fraction. The TCR was taken from a man aged 18-30 years in good health. Some clones in this sample may be carry-over from other donors' samples. The DNA for the CDR3 is TGTGCCAGCAGCTTTGTAGCGGGAGGTCGCGATGAGCAGTTCTTC. Protein: CASSFVAGGRDEQFF.